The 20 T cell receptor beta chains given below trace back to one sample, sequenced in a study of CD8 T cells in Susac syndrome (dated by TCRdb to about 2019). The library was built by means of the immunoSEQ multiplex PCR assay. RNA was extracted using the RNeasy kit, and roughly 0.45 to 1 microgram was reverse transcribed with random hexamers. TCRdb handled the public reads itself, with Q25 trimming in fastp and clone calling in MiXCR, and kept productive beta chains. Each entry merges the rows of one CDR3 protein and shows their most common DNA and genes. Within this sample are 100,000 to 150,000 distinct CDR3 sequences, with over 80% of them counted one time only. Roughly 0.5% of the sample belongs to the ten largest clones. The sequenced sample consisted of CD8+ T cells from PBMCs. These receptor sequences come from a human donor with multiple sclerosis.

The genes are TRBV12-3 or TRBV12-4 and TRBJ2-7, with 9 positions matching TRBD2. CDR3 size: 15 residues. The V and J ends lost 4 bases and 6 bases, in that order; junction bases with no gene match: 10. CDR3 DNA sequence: TGTGCCAGCAGTTGGGGGCCTGGACTAGCGATCGAGCAGTACTTC. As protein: CASSWGPGLAIEQYF.

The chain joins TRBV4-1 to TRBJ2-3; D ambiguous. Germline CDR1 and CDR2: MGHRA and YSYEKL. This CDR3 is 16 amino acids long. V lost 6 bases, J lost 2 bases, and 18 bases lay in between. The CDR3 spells CASSPKGLPNTDTQYF. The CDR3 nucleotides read TGCGCCAGCAGTCCTAAAGGCCTACCTAACACAGATACGCAGTATTTT.

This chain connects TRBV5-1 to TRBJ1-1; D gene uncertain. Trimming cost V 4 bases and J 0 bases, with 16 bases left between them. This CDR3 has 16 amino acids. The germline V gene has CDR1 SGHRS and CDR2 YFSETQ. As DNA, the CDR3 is TGCGCCAGCAGCCAAATTTCGCAGGTGATGAACACTGAAGCTTTCTTT. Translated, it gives CASSQISQVMNTEAFF.

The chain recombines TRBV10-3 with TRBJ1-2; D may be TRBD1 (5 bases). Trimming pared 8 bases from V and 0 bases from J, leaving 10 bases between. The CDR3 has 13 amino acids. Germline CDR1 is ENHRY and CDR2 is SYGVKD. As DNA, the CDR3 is TGTGCCATCTCCGACAGAGCTAACTATGGCTACACCTTC. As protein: CAISDRANYGYTF.

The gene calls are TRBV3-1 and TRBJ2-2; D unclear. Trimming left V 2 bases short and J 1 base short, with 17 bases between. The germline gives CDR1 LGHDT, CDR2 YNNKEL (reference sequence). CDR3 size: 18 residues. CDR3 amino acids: CASSQRSLGQMNTGELFF. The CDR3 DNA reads TGTGCCAGCAGCCAAAGAAGTCTCGGGCAGATGAACACCGGGGAGCTGTTTTTT.

The CDR3 here is CSARDPARVGRLNNEQFF. CDR3 DNA sequence: TGCAGTGCTAGAGATCCCGCAAGAGTCGGGAGGCTCAACAATGAGCAGTTCTTC. The chain links TRBV20-1 to TRBJ2-1; 7 bases align to TRBD2. Losses at the gene ends were 0 bases for V and 5 bases for J; bases not matched to a gene: 16. Germline V CDR1 and CDR2: DFQATT, SNEGSKA (reference sequence). This CDR3 is built from 18 residues.

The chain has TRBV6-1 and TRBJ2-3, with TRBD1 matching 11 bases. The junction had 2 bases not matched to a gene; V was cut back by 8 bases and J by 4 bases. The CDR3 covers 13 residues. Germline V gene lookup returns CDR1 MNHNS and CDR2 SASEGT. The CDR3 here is CASGQGAADTQYF. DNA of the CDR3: TGTGCCAGCGGACAGGGGGCCGCAGATACGCAGTATTTT.

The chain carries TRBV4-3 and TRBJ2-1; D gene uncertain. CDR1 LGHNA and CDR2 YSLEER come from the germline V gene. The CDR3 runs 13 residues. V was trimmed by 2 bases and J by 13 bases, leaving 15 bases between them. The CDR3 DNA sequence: TGCGCCAGCAGCCAAAATTTTAAAGGTCTTCAGTTCTTC. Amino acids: CASSQNFKGLQFF.

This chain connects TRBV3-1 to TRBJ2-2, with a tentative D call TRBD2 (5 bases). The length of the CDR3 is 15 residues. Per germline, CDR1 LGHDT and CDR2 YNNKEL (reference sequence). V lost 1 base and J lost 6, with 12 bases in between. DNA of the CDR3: TGTGCCAGCAGCCAAGTTAGAGGGATCCCCGGGGAGCTGTTTTTT. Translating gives CASSQVRGIPGELFF.

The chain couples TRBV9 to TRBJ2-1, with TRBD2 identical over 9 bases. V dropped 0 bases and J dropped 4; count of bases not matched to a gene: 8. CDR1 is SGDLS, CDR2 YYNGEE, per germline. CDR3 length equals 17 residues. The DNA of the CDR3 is TGTGCCAGCAGCGTAGGAGGTAGCGGGAGACCGTACAATGAGCAGTTCTTC. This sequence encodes CASSVGGSGRPYNEQFF.

The CDR3 coding sequence is TGTGCCAGCACCGTTAGCGGGACCACAGATACGCAGTATTTT. Protein sequence: CASTVSGTTDTQYF. V is TRBV12-3 or TRBV12-4 and J is TRBJ2-3; 8 nucleotides agree with TRBD2. The junction had 5 bases not matched to a gene; V was cut back by 7 bases and J by 2 bases. This CDR3 contains 14 residues.

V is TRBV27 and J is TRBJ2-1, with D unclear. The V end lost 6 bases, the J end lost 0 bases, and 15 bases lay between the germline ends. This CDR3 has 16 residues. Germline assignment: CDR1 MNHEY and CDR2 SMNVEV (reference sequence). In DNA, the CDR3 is TGTGCCAGCAGAGGAAAGCAGGTCTTCTCCTACAATGAGCAGTTCTTC. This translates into CASRGKQVFSYNEQFF.

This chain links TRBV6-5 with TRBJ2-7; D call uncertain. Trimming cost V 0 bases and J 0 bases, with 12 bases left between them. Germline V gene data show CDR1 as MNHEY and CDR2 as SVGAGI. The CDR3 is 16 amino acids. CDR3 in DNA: TGTGCCAGCAGTTACTCAGCAGGTCGAATCTCCTACGAGCAGTACTTC. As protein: CASSYSAGRISYEQYF.

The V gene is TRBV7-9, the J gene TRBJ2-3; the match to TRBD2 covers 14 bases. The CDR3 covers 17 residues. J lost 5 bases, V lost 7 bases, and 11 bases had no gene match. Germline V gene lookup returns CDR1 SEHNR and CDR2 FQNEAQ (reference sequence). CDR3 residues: CASNTGLAGGSGDTQYF. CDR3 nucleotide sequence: TGTGCCAGCAACACCGGACTAGCGGGGGGCAGTGGAGATACGCAGTATTTT.

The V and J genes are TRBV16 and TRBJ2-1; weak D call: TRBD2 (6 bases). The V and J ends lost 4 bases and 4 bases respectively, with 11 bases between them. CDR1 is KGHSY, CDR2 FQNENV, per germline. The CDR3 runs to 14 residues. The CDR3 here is CASSLDYQYNEQFF. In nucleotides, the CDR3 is TGTGCCAGCAGCCTGGACTACCAGTACAATGAGCAGTTCTTC.

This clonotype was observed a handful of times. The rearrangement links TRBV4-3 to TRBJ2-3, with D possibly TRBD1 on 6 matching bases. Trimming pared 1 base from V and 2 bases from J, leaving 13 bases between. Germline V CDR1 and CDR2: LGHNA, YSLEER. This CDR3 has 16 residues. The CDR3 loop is CASSQARQGITDTQYF. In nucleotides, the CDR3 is TGCGCCAGCAGCCAAGCCCGGCAGGGGATCACAGATACGCAGTATTTT.

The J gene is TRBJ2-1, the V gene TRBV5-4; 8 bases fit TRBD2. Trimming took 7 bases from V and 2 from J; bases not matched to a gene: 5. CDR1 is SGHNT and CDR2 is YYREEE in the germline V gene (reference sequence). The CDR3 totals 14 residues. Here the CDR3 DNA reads TGTGCCAGCCCCGGGAGGGGAGCCTACAATGAGCAGTTCTTC. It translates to CASPGRGAYNEQFF.

The CDR3 is CASNPTGEVDTEAFF. Here the CDR3 DNA reads TGTGCCAGCAACCCCACAGGGGAGGTTGACACTGAAGCTTTCTTT. The chain couples TRBV5-6 to TRBJ1-1; 7 nucleotides line up with TRBD1. V shed 6 bases and J 3 bases; nucleotides not matched to a gene: 11. The CDR3 length is 15 residues. Germline V gene sequence: CDR1 SGHDT, CDR2 YYEEEE. Based on the CDR3 plus reference TRBV5-6 and TRBJ1-1, the full variable domain is DAGVTQSPTHLIKTRGQQVTLRCSPKSGHDTVSWYQQALGQGPQFIFQYYEEEERQRGNFPDRFSGHQFPNYSSELNVNALLLGDSALYLCASNPTGEVDTEAFFGQGTRLTVV.

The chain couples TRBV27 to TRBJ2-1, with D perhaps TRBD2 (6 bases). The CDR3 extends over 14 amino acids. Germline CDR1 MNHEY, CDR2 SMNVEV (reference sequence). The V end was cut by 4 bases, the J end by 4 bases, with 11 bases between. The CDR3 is CASSSATSYNEQFF. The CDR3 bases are TGTGCCAGCAGTTCGGCGACTAGTTACAATGAGCAGTTCTTC.

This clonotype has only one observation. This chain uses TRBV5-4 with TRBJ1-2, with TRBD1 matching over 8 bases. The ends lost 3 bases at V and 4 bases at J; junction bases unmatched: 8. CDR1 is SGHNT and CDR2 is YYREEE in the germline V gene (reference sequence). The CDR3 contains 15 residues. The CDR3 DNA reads TGTGCCAGCAGCTCCGGACAGGGAGGAGGCTATGGCTACACCTTC. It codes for CASSSGQGGGYGYTF.